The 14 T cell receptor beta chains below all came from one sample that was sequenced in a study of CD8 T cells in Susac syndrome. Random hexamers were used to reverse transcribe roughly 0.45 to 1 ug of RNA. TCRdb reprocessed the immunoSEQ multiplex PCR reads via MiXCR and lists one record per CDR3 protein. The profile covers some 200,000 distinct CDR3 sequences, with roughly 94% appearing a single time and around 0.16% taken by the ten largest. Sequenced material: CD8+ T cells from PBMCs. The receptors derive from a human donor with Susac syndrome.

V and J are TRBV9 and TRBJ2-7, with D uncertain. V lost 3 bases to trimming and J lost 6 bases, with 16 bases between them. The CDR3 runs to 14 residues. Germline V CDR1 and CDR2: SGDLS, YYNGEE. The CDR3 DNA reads TGTGCCAGCAGCGGAGAGGACGCTGGGATCGAGCAGTACTTC. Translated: CASSGEDAGIEQYF.

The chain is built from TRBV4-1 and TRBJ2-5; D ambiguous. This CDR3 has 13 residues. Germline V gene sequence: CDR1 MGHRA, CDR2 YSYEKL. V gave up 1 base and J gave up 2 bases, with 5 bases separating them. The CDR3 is CASSQGVQETQYF. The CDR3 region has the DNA TGCGCCAGCAGCCAAGGCGTTCAAGAGACCCAGTACTTC.

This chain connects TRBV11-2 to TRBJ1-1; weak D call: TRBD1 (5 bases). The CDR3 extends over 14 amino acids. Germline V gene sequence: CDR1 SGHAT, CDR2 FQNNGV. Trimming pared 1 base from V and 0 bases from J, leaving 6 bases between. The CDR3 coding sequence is TGTGCCAGCAGCTTAGGAGGGGTGAACACTGAAGCTTTCTTT. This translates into CASSLGGVNTEAFF.

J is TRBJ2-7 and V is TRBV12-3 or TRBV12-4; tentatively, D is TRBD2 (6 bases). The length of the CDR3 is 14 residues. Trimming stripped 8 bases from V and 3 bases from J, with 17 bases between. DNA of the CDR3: TGTGCCAGCCTTGGGGGGAACGGCGACTACGAGCAGTACTTC. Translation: CASLGGNGDYEQYF.

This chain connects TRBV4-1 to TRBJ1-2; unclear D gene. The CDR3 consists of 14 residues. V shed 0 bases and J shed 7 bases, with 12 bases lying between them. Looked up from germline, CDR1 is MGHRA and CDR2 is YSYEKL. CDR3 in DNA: TGCGCCAGCAGCCAAGATCCAGATTCGCTTGGCTACACCTTC. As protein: CASSQDPDSLGYTF.

The CDR3 DNA reads TGCGCCAGCAGCTTGTTGACAGGGGGCATAAATGAGCAGTTCTTC. Its translation is CASSLLTGGINEQFF. V usage is TRBV5-1 and J usage is TRBJ2-1; 10 nucleotides line up with TRBD1. From germline, CDR1 is SGHRS and CDR2 YFSETQ. The V gene end was trimmed by 1 base and the J gene end by 7 bases; junction bases not matched to a gene: 5. This CDR3 is built from 15 residues.

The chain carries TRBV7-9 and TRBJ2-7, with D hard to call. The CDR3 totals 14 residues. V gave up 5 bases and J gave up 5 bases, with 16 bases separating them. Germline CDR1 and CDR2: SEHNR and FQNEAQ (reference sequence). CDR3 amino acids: CASSQKEILHEQYF. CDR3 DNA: TGTGCCAGCAGCCAGAAGGAGATCTTACACGAGCAGTACTTC.

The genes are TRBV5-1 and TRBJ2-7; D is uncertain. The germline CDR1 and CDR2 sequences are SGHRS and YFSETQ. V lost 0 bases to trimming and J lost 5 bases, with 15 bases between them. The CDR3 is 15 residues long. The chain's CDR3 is CASSLDGLQLDEQYF. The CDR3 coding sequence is TGCGCCAGCAGCTTGGACGGGTTGCAGTTGGACGAGCAGTACTTC.

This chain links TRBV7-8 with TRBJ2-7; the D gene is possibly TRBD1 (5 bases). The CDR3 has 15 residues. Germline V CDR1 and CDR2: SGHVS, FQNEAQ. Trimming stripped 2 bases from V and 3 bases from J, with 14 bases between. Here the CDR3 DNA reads TGTGCCAGCAGCTTACAGGGTAGTTCTTTCTACGAGCAGTACTTC. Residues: CASSLQGSSFYEQYF. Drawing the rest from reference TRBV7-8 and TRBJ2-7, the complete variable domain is GAGVSQSPRYKVAKRGQDVALRCDPISGHVSLFWYQQALGQGPEFLTYFQNEAQLDKSGLPSDRFFAERPEGSVSTLKIQRTQQEDSAVYLCASSLQGSSFYEQYFGPGTRLTVT.

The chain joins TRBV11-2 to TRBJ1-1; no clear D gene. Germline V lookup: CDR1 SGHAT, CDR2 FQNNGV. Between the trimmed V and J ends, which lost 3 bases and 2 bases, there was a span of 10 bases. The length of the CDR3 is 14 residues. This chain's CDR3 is CASSLEDTNTEAFF. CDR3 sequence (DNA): TGTGCCAGCAGCTTGGAAGACACCAACACTGAAGCTTTCTTT.

DNA for the CDR3: TGTGCCAGCAGTCCCCTTGAACGGGATGAAGCTTTCTTT. Translated: CASSPLERDEAFF. The chain joins TRBV12-3 or TRBV12-4 to TRBJ1-1; D gene uncertain. The germline V and J ends were trimmed by 5 bases and 7 bases, with 14 bases remaining between them. The CDR3 loop spans 13 amino acids.

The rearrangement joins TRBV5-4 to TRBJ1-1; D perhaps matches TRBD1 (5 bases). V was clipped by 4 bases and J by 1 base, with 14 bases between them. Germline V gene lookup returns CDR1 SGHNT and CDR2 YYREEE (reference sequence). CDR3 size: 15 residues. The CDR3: CASSPAGLQNTEAFF. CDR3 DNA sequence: TGTGCCAGCAGCCCTGCGGGACTTCAGAACACTGAAGCTTTCTTT.

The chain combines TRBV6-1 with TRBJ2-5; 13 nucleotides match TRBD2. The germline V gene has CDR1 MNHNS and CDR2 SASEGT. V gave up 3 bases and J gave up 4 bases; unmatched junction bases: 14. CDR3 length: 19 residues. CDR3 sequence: CASSDPLAGGPSVSETQYF. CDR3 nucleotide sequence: TGTGCCAGCAGTGACCCACTAGCGGGAGGGCCCTCAGTATCAGAGACCCAGTACTTC.

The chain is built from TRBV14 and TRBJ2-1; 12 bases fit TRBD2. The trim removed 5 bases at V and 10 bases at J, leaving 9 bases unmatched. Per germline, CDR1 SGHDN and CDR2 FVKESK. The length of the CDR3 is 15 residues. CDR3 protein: CASSWTSGIKGEQFF. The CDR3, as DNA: TGTGCCAGCAGCTGGACTAGCGGGATCAAGGGCGAGCAGTTCTTC.